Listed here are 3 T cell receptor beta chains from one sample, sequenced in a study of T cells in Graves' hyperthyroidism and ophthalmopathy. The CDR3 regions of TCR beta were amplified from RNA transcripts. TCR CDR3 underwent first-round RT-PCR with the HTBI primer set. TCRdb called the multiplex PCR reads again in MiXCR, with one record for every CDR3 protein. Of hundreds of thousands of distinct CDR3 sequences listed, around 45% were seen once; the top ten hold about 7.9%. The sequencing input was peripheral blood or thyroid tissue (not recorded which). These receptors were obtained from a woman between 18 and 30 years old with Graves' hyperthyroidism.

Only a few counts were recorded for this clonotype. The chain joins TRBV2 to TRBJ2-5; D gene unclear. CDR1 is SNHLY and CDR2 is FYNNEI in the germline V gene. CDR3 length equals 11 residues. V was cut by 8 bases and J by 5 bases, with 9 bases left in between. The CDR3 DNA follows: TGTGCCAGCGCTCGCGACGAGACCCAGTACTTC. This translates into CASARDETQYF.

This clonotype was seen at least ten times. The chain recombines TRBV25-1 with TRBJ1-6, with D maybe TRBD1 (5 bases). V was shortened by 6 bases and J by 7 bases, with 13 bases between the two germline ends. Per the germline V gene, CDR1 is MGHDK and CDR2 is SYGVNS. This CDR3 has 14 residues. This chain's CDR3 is CASRKGVRNSPLHF. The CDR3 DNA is TGTGCCAGCAGGAAAGGGGTTCGGAATTCACCCCTCCACTTT.

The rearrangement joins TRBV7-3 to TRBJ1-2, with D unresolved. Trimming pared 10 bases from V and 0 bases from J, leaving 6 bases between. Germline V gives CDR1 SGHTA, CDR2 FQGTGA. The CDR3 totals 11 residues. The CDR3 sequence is CANSANYGYTF. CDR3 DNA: TGTGCCAACAGTGCTAACTATGGCTACACCTTC.